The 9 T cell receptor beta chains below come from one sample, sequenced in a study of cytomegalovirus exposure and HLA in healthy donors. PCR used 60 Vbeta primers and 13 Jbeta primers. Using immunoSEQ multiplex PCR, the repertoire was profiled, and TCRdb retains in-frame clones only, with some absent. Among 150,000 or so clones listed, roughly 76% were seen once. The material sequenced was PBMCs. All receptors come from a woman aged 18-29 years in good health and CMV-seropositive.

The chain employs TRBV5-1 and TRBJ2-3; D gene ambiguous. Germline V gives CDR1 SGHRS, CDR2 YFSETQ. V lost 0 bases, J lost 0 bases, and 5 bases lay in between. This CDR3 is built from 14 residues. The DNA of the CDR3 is TGCGCCAGCAGCTTGGCGGTTAGCACAGATACGCAGTATTTT. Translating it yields CASSLAVSTDTQYF.

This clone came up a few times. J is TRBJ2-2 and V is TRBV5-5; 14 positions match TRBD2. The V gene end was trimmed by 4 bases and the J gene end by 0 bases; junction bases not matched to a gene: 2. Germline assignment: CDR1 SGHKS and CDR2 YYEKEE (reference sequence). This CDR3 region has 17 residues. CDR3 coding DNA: TGTGCCAGCAGCCTGGGACTAGCGGGGGCGAACACCGGGGAGCTGTTTTTT. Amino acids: CASSLGLAGANTGELFF.

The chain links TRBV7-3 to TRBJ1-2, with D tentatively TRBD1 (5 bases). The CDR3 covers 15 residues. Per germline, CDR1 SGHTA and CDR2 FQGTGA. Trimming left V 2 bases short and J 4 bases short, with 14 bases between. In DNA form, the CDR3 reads TGTGCCAGCAGCTTAGATTCTCAGGGTATCTATGGCTACACCTTC. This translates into CASSLDSQGIYGYTF.

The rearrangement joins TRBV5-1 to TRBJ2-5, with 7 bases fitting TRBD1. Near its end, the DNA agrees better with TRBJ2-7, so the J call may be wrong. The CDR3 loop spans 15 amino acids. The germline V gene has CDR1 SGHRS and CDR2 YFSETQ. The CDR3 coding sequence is TGCGCCAGCAGCTACGACGGACAGGTCCACTACGAGCAGTACTTC. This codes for CASSYDGQVHYEQYF.

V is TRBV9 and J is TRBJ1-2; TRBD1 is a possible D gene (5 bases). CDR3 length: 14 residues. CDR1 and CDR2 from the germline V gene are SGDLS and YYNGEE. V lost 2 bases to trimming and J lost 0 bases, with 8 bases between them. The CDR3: CASSVGGANYGYTF. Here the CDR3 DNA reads TGTGCCAGCAGCGTCGGGGGGGCTAACTATGGCTACACCTTC.

In DNA, the CDR3 is TGTGCCAGCAGATGGCCCCGGGGGGGTGGCTACACCTTC. It specifies CASRWPRGGGYTF. The genes are TRBV27 and TRBJ1-2; D perhaps matches TRBD1 (5 bases). Trimming left V 6 bases short and J 7 bases short, with 15 bases between. Germline CDR1 and CDR2: MNHEY and SMNVEV (reference sequence). The CDR3 covers 13 residues.

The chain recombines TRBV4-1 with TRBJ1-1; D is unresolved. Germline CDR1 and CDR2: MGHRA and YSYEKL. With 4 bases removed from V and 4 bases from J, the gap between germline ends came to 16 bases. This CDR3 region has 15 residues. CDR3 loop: CASSPTVGVSTEAFF. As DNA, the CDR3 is TGCGCCAGCAGCCCCACGGTGGGAGTGAGCACTGAAGCTTTCTTT.

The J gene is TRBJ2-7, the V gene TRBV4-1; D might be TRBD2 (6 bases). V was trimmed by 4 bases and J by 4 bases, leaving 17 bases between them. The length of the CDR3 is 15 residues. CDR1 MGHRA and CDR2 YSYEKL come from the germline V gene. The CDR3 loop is CASSPGLLGGYEQYF. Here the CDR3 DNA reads TGCGCCAGCAGCCCAGGTTTATTGGGAGGATACGAGCAGTACTTC.

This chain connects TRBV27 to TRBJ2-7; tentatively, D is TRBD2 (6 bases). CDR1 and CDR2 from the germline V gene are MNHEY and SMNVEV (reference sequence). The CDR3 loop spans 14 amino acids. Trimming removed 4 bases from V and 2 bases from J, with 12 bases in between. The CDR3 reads CASSYSGGTYEQYF. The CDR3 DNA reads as TGTGCCAGCAGTTATTCCGGGGGAACCTACGAGCAGTACTTC.